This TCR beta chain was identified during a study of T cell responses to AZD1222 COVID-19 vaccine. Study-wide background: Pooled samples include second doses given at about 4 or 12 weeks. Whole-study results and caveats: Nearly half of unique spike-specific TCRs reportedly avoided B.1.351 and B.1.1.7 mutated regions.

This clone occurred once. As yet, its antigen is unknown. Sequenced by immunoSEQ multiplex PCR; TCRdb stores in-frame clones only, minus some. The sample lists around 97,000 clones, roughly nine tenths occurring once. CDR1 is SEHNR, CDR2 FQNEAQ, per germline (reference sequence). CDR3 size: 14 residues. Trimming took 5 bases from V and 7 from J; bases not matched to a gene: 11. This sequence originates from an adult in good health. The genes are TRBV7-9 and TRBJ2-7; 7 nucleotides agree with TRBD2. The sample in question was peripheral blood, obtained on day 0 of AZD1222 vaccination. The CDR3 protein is CASSPSGLMKEQYF. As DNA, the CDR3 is TGTGCCAGCAGCCCTAGCGGCTTAATGAAGGAGCAGTACTTC.